Below are 32 T cell receptor beta chains sequenced from a single sample in a study of Graves' ophthalmopathy and Graves' hyperthyroidism. Scientists amplified the TCR beta CDR3 regions from RNA transcripts. HTBI primers served in a first-round RT-PCR, which a second-round multiplex PCR followed. TCRdb re-analysed the multiplex PCR reads in MiXCR, keeping a single row per CDR3 protein. In the table there are about 480,000 distinct CDR3 sequences, approximately 14% of which are singletons. The material sequenced was blood. The source is a woman between 25 and 40 years old with Graves' ophthalmopathy.

At least ten counts were recorded for this clonotype. The chain is built from TRBV11-2 and TRBJ2-7, with 11 bases identical to TRBD2. V shed 3 bases, J shed 0 bases, and the junction held 7 bases outside the gene matches. The CDR3 loop spans 17 amino acids. Germline V gene data show CDR1 as SGHAT and CDR2 as FQNNGV. In nucleotides, the CDR3 is TGTGCCAGCAGCTTGATATTAGCGGGAGGGCCCTCCTACGAGCAGTACTTC. The encoded protein is CASSLILAGGPSYEQYF.

A few counts support this clonotype. The chain carries TRBV3-1 and TRBJ1-6; TRBD1 agrees at 8 bases. The CDR3 runs to 17 residues. V was clipped by 1 base and J by 5 bases; unmatched bases: 7. From germline, CDR1 is LGHDT and CDR2 YNNKEL (reference sequence). CDR3 DNA: TGTGCCAGCAGCCAAGGCGCCAGGGGGCCCAATAATTCACCCCTCCACTTT. It specifies CASSQGARGPNNSPLHF.

V usage is TRBV5-1 and J usage is TRBJ1-1; D perhaps matches TRBD1 (5 bases). The CDR3 is 15 amino acids. CDR1 SGHRS and CDR2 YFSETQ come from the germline V gene. V gave up 4 bases and J gave up 1 base, with 14 bases separating them. The CDR3 region has the DNA TGCGCCAGCAGCGGGACCGGGGCCTCGAACACTGAAGCTTTCTTT. It specifies CASSGTGASNTEAFF.

The V call is TRBV12-5, the J call TRBJ1-5; TRBD1 matches at 9 bases. Per germline, CDR1 LGHNT and CDR2 FRNRAP. The ends lost 1 base at V and 3 bases at J; junction bases unmatched: 4. The CDR3 loop spans 16 amino acids. As DNA, the CDR3 is TGTGCTAGTGGTTTGGGGACAGGGGTAGTCAATCAGCCCCAGCATTTT. It specifies CASGLGTGVVNQPQHF. Looking up the rest from reference TRBV12-5 and TRBJ1-5 gives the full variable domain: DARVTQTPRHKVTEMGQEVTMRCQPILGHNTVFWYRQTMMQGLELLAYFRNRAPLDDSGMPKDRFSAEMPDATLATLKIQPSEPRDSAVYFCASGLGTGVVNQPQHFGDGTRLSIL.

This clonotype has a count of ten or more. V is TRBV12-3 or TRBV12-4 and J is TRBJ1-2; D gene unclear. This CDR3 has 13 amino acids. V lost 7 bases to trimming and J lost 7 bases, with 16 bases between them. The DNA of the CDR3 is TGTGCCAGCACCATAGCGGCAGGTAGTGGCTACACCTTC. Amino acid sequence: CASTIAAGSGYTF.

This clonotype was observed many times. The chain employs TRBV28 and TRBJ2-7; 7 nucleotides match TRBD1. Germline values: CDR1 MDHEN, CDR2 SYDVKM. V trimming: 6 bases; J trimming: 5 bases; junction bases outside the gene matches: 13. This CDR3 is 15 amino acids long. Written as DNA, the CDR3 is TGTGCCAGCAGCCACCGGACAGGACTTAGGGACGAGCAGTACTTC. Translated: CASSHRTGLRDEQYF.

The count of this clonotype is one. The gene calls are TRBV12-3 or TRBV12-4 and TRBJ1-6; D is possibly TRBD1 (5 bases). V lost 3 bases and J lost 10, with 19 bases in between. The CDR3 loop spans 16 amino acids. This CDR3 reads CASSFFVGVGNSPLHF. The DNA of the CDR3 is TGTGCCAGCAGTTTTTTCGTGGGGGTAGGAAACTCACCCCTCCACTTT.

This clonotype was counted at least ten times. This rearrangement joins TRBV6-5 to TRBJ2-2, with 11 bases lining up with TRBD2. With V trimmed by 3 bases and J by 4 bases, 7 bases remained unmatched. The CDR3 contains 17 residues. Germline CDR1 and CDR2: MNHEY and SVGAGI. This CDR3 is CASSYPMLAGGTGELFF. The CDR3 DNA is TGTGCCAGCAGTTATCCGATGCTAGCGGGAGGCACCGGGGAGCTGTTTTTT.

V usage is TRBV12-3 or TRBV12-4 and J usage is TRBJ2-7, with D hard to call. The CDR3 consists of 14 residues. Trimming cost V 5 bases and J 3 bases, with 14 bases left between them. The CDR3 reads CASSRTHGYYEQYF. In DNA form, the CDR3 reads TGTGCCAGCAGTAGGACGCATGGGTACTACGAGCAGTACTTC.

This clonotype was picked up many times. The CDR3 sequence is CAWSGRLAEGWEQYF. In nucleotides, the CDR3 is TGTGCCTGGAGTGGAAGACTAGCCGAAGGATGGGAGCAGTACTTC. This chain joins TRBV30 and TRBJ2-7; TRBD2 aligns across 7 bases. This CDR3 has 15 amino acids. The germline gives CDR1 GTSNPN, CDR2 SVGIG (reference sequence). V gave up 1 base and J gave up 7 bases; unmatched junction bases: 13.

This clonotype was recorded at least ten times. The chain employs TRBV6-5 and TRBJ2-7, with D perhaps TRBD2 (5 bases). Germline values: CDR1 MNHEY, CDR2 SVGAGI. The V gene lost 2 bases and the J gene lost 3 bases, with 8 bases spanning the gap. CDR3 size: 13 residues. CDR3 bases: TGTGCCAGCAGTTACCACCGGGACTACGAGCAGTACTTC. As protein: CASSYHRDYEQYF.

Many counts were recorded for this clonotype. The chain combines TRBV28 with TRBJ2-7; 9 nucleotides match TRBD1. This CDR3 has 15 amino acids. Germline CDR1 MDHEN, CDR2 SYDVKM. J lost 4 bases, V lost 4 bases, and 8 bases had no gene match. CDR3 nucleotides: TGTGCCAGCAGTTCCCCGGGGACAGGGATGTACGAGCAGTACTTC. Its translation: CASSSPGTGMYEQYF.

This clonotype appeared many times. The chain has TRBV12-3 or TRBV12-4 and TRBJ1-6, with D tentatively TRBD1 (6 bases). V was clipped by 2 bases and J by 8 bases, with 10 bases between them. This CDR3 has 14 amino acids. DNA for the CDR3: TGTGCCAGCAGTTTACGGGAGGGGGATTCACCCCTCCACTTT. Its translation: CASSLREGDSPLHF.

In this sample, this clonotype turned up a few times. This sequence joins TRBV19 and TRBJ2-2, with unresolved D. Deletions cut 3 bases from V and 9 bases from J, with 8 bases between. The germline gives CDR1 LNHDA, CDR2 SQIVND (reference sequence). The CDR3 has 12 amino acids. CDR3 sequence (DNA): TGTGCCAGTAGTATTTATACTCGGGAGCTGTTTTTT. Its protein is CASSIYTRELFF.

This clonotype was seen many times. The rearrangement joins TRBV27 to TRBJ2-7; 8 nucleotides match TRBD2. Germline V gives CDR1 MNHEY, CDR2 SMNVEV (reference sequence). CDR3 length equals 17 residues. Trimming took 5 bases from V and 3 from J; bases not matched to a gene: 15. The CDR3 loop is CASSPSAGVFPHYEQYF. The CDR3 DNA reads TGTGCCAGCAGTCCGTCAGCGGGAGTCTTTCCCCACTACGAGCAGTACTTC.

For this clonotype: With a much larger clone just one base away, this may be a read error. The genes are TRBV6-5 and TRBJ2-2; TRBD1 might be the D (6 bases). CDR1 and CDR2 from the germline V gene are MNHEY and SVGAGI. The CDR3 is 14 amino acids. In DNA, the CDR3 is TGTGCCAGCTGTTCAGGGGTCTACACCGGGGAGCTGTGTTTT. Translating gives CASCSGVYTGELCF.

The chain is built from TRBV6-1 and TRBJ1-6, with a weak D call TRBD1 (5 bases). The CDR3 spans 15 residues. V was cut by 9 bases and J by 14 bases, with 26 bases left in between. Germline CDR1 is MNHNS and CDR2 is SASEGT. The DNA for the CDR3 is TGTGCCAGTCTTCCCTCGGGTGGGGCATCCGCGGCCCTCCACTTT. This sequence encodes CASLPSGGASAALHF.

At least ten counts were recorded for this clonotype. The chain is built from TRBV3-1 and TRBJ2-7, with TRBD2 identical over 10 bases. Germline V gene data show CDR1 as LGHDT and CDR2 as YNNKEL (reference sequence). CDR3 length: 16 residues. J was trimmed by 3 bases and V by 4 bases; bases with no gene match: 9. DNA of the CDR3: TGTGCCAGCAGCCGACCTGGGGGGACTAGCGTCTACGAGCAGTACTTC. It specifies CASSRPGGTSVYEQYF.

This clonotype was observed many times. The chain joins TRBV30 to TRBJ2-7; 8 nucleotides match TRBD1. Germline V gives CDR1 GTSNPN, CDR2 SVGIG (reference sequence). Losses at the gene ends were 5 bases for V and 6 bases for J; bases not matched to a gene: 3. CDR3 length: 11 amino acids. The CDR3 reads CAWSDRGEQYF. The CDR3 coding sequence is TGTGCCTGGTCTGACAGGGGCGAGCAGTACTTC.

The chain recombines TRBV18 with TRBJ2-2, with D possibly matching TRBD2 (5 bases). Germline assignment: CDR1 KGHSH and CDR2 LQKENI. Trimming took 3 bases from V and 6 from J, leaving 8 bases between them. There are 13 residues in the CDR3. As DNA, the CDR3 is TGTGCCAGCTCACCGGGGAGATCCGGGGAGCTGTTTTTT. Its protein product is CASSPGRSGELFF.

Many counts were recorded for this clonotype. The genes are TRBV20-1 and TRBJ1-2; D might be TRBD1 (6 bases). The CDR3 totals 14 residues. Deletions cut 6 bases from V and 4 bases from J, with 18 bases between. Germline assignment: CDR1 DFQATT and CDR2 SNEGSKA (reference sequence). The CDR3 bases are TGCAGTGCCAAATTCCTCACAGGGTCCTATGGCTACACCTTC. As protein: CSAKFLTGSYGYTF.

Ten or more counts support this clonotype. This chain connects TRBV30 to TRBJ2-7, with 9 nucleotides matching TRBD1. CDR1 and CDR2 from the germline V gene are GTSNPN and SVGIG (reference sequence). This CDR3 spans 13 amino acids. V dropped 6 bases and J dropped 4; count of bases not matched to a gene: 7. CDR3 sequence: CACTGTGIYEQYF. The CDR3 DNA sequence: TGTGCCTGTACCGGGACAGGGATTTACGAGCAGTACTTC.

This clonotype came up many times. This chain links TRBV5-1 with TRBJ2-5; TRBD1 agrees at 8 bases. V was clipped by 5 bases and J by 5 bases; unmatched bases: 5. Germline lookup yields CDR1 SGHRS and CDR2 YFSETQ. This CDR3 has 13 residues. The CDR3 sequence is CASRFGQGETQYF. The CDR3 coding sequence is TGCGCCAGCAGATTTGGACAGGGCGAGACCCAGTACTTC.

This clonotype has a count of ten or more. The chain couples TRBV12-3 or TRBV12-4 to TRBJ2-5, with TRBD1 identical over 8 bases. This CDR3 contains 14 residues. The V gene end was trimmed by 3 bases and the J gene end by 3 bases; junction bases not matched to a gene: 3. The CDR3 protein is CASSFQGAEETQYF. The CDR3 DNA sequence: TGTGCCAGCAGTTTCCAGGGGGCGGAAGAGACCCAGTACTTC.

The chain has TRBV6-5 and TRBJ2-5; D might be TRBD2 (6 bases). V lost 7 bases to trimming and J lost 5 bases, with 11 bases between them. This CDR3 has 12 residues. CDR1 and CDR2 from the germline V gene are MNHEY and SVGAGI. The CDR3, as DNA: TGTGCCAGCACGTCGGGAGTGGAGACCCAGTACTTC. Amino acid sequence: CASTSGVETQYF.

In this sample, this clonotype turned up many times. The V gene is TRBV11-2, the J gene TRBJ1-6; tentatively, D is TRBD1 (6 bases). The length of the CDR3 is 15 residues. V was pared by 1 base and J by 6 bases, with 10 bases between. From germline, CDR1 is SGHAT and CDR2 FQNNGV. The CDR3 DNA sequence: TGTGCCAGCAGCTTAGCGGGCAGGGGTAATTCACCCCTCCACTTT. Translating gives CASSLAGRGNSPLHF.

This clonotype was counted many times. Here the CDR3 reads CASSQRSGAGGDQPQHF. In nucleotides, the CDR3 is TGCGCCAGCAGCCAACGCTCCGGGGCGGGGGGGGATCAGCCCCAGCATTTT. The genes are TRBV4-1 and TRBJ1-5; D possibly corresponds to TRBD1 (5 bases). The CDR3 runs 17 residues. The V gene lost 2 bases and the J gene lost 5 bases, with 19 bases spanning the gap. Germline CDR1 MGHRA, CDR2 YSYEKL.

To note about this clonotype: A much larger clone is a single base away; this may be a read error. A read error is likely, as this CDR3 ends without the conserved phenylalanine or tryptophan. CDR3 sequence: CASSYSRSRISNQPQHY. CDR3 DNA sequence: TGTGCCAGCAGTTACTCGCGCAGCAGGATTAGCAATCAGCCCCAGCATTAT. The chain uses TRBV6-2 or TRBV6-3 and TRBJ1-5; no firm D call. Trimming took 0 bases from V and 0 from J, leaving 12 bases between them. Germline V gene sequence: CDR1 MNHEY, CDR2 SVGEGT. CDR3 length equals 17 residues.

This clonotype appeared a few times. The chain combines TRBV20-1 with TRBJ2-2; tentative D call: TRBD2 (5 bases). Between the trimmed V and J ends, which lost 6 bases and 2 bases, there was a span of 13 bases. CDR1 DFQATT and CDR2 SNEGSKA come from the germline V gene (reference sequence). CDR3 length: 14 amino acids. CDR3 in DNA: TGCAGTGCCGCAACTAGTCTCAACACCGGGGAGCTGTTTTTT. Amino acids: CSAATSLNTGELFF.

Concerning this clonotype itself: The conserved phenylalanine or tryptophan normally closing the CDR3 is absent here, so this likely arose from a read error. The chain recombines TRBV20-1 with TRBJ2-7; no definite D call. Looked up from germline, CDR1 is DFQATT and CDR2 is SNEGSKA (reference sequence). The V and J ends lost 0 bases and 0 bases respectively, with 12 bases between them. The CDR3 covers 15 residues. Here the CDR3 DNA reads TGCAGTGCTAGAGATCCTCAGGTAATCTCCTACGAGCAGTACTAC. It specifies CSARDPQVISYEQYY.

This clonotype was seen repeatedly, ten times or more. The rearrangement uses TRBV7-9 and TRBJ1-3; D remains unclear. The V gene's germline CDR1 is SEHNR and CDR2 FQNEAQ (reference sequence). CDR3 length: 15 amino acids. Trimming stripped 5 bases from V and 0 bases from J, with 11 bases between. The CDR3 DNA sequence: TGTGCCAGCAGCGACCGACAAGTCTCTGGAAACACCATATATTTT. It codes for CASSDRQVSGNTIYF.

This clonotype showed up many times. The chain couples TRBV28 to TRBJ1-2; weak D call: TRBD1 (5 bases). The V gene lost 5 bases and the J gene lost 3 bases, with 19 bases spanning the gap. This CDR3 contains 16 residues. Germline-derived CDR1 and CDR2 are MDHEN and SYDVKM. The CDR3 DNA reads as TGTGCCAGCAGTACTATACAGGCTCACGGGGACTATGGCTACACCTTC. It yields the protein CASSTIQAHGDYGYTF.